The 17 T cell receptor beta chains presented below share a single source sample, sequenced in a study of cytomegalovirus exposure and HLA in healthy donors. The PCR used 60 Vbeta and 13 Jbeta primers. Profiled with immunoSEQ multiplex PCR; TCRdb holds only in-frame clones, not every one. Here the sample spans more than 90,000 clones, about 74% being singletons. The sequenced sample consisted of PBMCs. Receptors were obtained from a female donor in good health and CMV-seronegative.

V and J are TRBV19 and TRBJ1-5; 8 bases align to TRBD1. Germline-derived CDR1 and CDR2 are LNHDA and SQIVND (reference sequence). J lost 4 bases, V lost 8 bases, and 13 bases had no gene match. The CDR3 extends over 16 amino acids. Here the CDR3 DNA reads TGTGCCAGTGCCGATGGGCGGACAGGGTCAAATCAGCCCCAGCATTTT. This sequence encodes CASADGRTGSNQPQHF.

The chain employs TRBV7-8 and TRBJ1-5; 7 nucleotides align to TRBD1. V was clipped by 4 bases and J by 7 bases; unmatched bases: 7. The germline V gene has CDR1 SGHVS and CDR2 FQNEAQ. The CDR3 contains 14 residues. CDR3 bases: TGTGCCAGCAGCTCGCAGGGGGGAGGCCAGCCCCAGCATTTT. This gives the protein CASSSQGGGQPQHF.

The genes are TRBV29-1 and TRBJ2-1, with 8 bases that match TRBD1. Per the germline V gene, CDR1 is SQVTM and CDR2 is ANQGSEA. The CDR3 has 15 amino acids. The J segment lost 2 bases and the V segment lost 5 bases, leaving 8 bases of the junction unmatched. The CDR3: CSVPSQGATYNEQFF. The CDR3 DNA reads as TGCAGCGTTCCCAGCCAGGGGGCGACCTACAATGAGCAGTTCTTC.

This chain joins TRBV7-8 and TRBJ1-5, with no clear D. CDR1 and CDR2 (germline): SGHVS, FQNEAQ. The CDR3 is 14 residues long. The ends were cut back, 0 bases at V and 6 bases at J, with 9 bases in the middle. CDR3 amino acids: CASSLAREGQPQHF. CDR3 DNA: TGTGCCAGCAGCTTAGCCCGGGAGGGTCAGCCCCAGCATTTT. Based on the CDR3 plus reference TRBV7-8 and TRBJ1-5, the full variable domain is GAGVSQSPRYKVAKRGQDVALRCDPISGHVSLFWYQQALGQGPEFLTYFQNEAQLDKSGLPSDRFFAERPEGSVSTLKIQRTQQEDSAVYLCASSLAREGQPQHFGDGTRLSIL.

V and J are TRBV7-2 and TRBJ1-2; the D is unclear. This CDR3 is built from 14 residues. Trimming took off 1 base at V and 8 bases at J, with 14 bases between the two ends. CDR1 and CDR2 from the germline V gene are SGHTA and FQGNSA. CDR3 in DNA: TGTGCCAGCAGCTTAGGGACCGGGATCAGGGGCTACACCTTC. It specifies CASSLGTGIRGYTF.

V usage is TRBV6-1 and J usage is TRBJ2-5; perhaps TRBD2 as D (5 bases). The J call may be incorrect, as the DNA end agrees better with TRBJ2-7. Germline assignment: CDR1 MNHNS and CDR2 SASEGT. The CDR3 totals 13 residues. Written as DNA, the CDR3 is TGTGCCAGCAGTGATTGGGTAGCGTACGAGCAGTACTTC. It specifies CASSDWVAYEQYF.

The genes are TRBV12-2 and TRBJ2-5; the D segment call TRBD2 is taken from the table without a DNA check. TRBV12-2 is an annotated pseudogene. This CDR3 has 14 amino acids. The CDR3 is CASRPRKGGETQYF. CDR3 coding DNA: TGTGCAAGTCGCCCCCGAAAGGGGGGGGAGACCCAGTACTTC.

The chain carries TRBV4-2 and TRBJ2-1; TRBD1 aligns across 11 bases. J gave up 8 bases and V 0 bases, and 9 bases lay outside the gene matches. The CDR3 spans 17 residues. Germline V gene data show CDR1 as LGHNA and CDR2 as YNFKEQ. CDR3 bases: TGTGCCAGCAGCCAAGAGGGAGGACAGGGGGCGAGGTATGAGCAGTTCTTC. Its protein product is CASSQEGGQGARYEQFF.

This chain connects TRBV27 to TRBJ1-2, with D maybe TRBD1 (6 bases). CDR1 and CDR2 (germline): MNHEY, SMNVEV (reference sequence). Trimming took off 4 bases at V and 4 bases at J, with 13 bases between the two ends. The CDR3 is 14 residues long. CDR3 DNA: TGTGCCAGCAGTTGGTCGAGGACAGCCTATGGCTACACCTTC. It specifies CASSWSRTAYGYTF.

This sequence joins TRBV28 and TRBJ2-3; D ambiguous. The CDR3 runs to 13 residues. The germline V and J ends were trimmed by 2 bases and 6 bases, with 9 bases remaining between them. Germline CDR1 and CDR2: MDHEN and SYDVKM. For the CDR3, the DNA is TGTGCCAGCAGTTTAGGCTCTCCGGATACGCAGTATTTT. Protein: CASSLGSPDTQYF.

This chain joins TRBV11-3 and TRBJ2-3; D gene uncertain. The CDR3 has 14 residues. V lost 1 base and J lost 7, with 12 bases in between. Germline V gives CDR1 SGHNT, CDR2 YENEEA. The CDR3 loop reads CASSLGGIGNTQYF. DNA of the CDR3: TGTGCCAGCAGCTTAGGAGGAATCGGAAATACGCAGTATTTT.

This clone was picked up a small number of times. The gene calls are TRBV6-5 and TRBJ1-2; the D gene is possibly TRBD1 (5 bases). CDR3 length equals 12 residues. The germline V gene encodes CDR1 MNHEY and CDR2 SVGAGI. Trimming removed 5 bases from V and 4 bases from J, with 8 bases in between. The CDR3 DNA is TGTGCCAGCAGTCTCCAGGGCTATGGCTACACCTTC. It encodes CASSLQGYGYTF.

The chain is built from TRBV5-1 and TRBJ1-1, with a tentative D call TRBD1 (6 bases). Germline V gene lookup returns CDR1 SGHRS and CDR2 YFSETQ. The CDR3 spans 16 residues. Trimming stripped 0 bases from V and 1 base from J, with 13 bases between. The CDR3 is CASSLAPGHENTEAFF. The CDR3 nucleotides are TGCGCCAGCAGCTTGGCCCCGGGACATGAGAACACTGAAGCTTTCTTT.

The J gene is TRBJ1-1, the V gene TRBV29-1; D possibly corresponds to TRBD1 (5 bases). The CDR3 has 14 amino acids. Deletions cut 3 bases from V and 5 bases from J, with 16 bases between. Germline CDR1 is SQVTM and CDR2 is ANQGSEA. The CDR3 here is CSVDRRGGDTEAFF. The DNA for the CDR3 is TGCAGCGTTGACCGCCGAGGAGGGGATACTGAAGCTTTCTTT. The complete variable domain, with remaining parts taken from reference TRBV29-1 and TRBJ1-1, reads SAVISQKPSRDICQRGTSLTIQCQVDSQVTMMFWYRQQPGQSLTLIATANQGSEATYESGFVIDKFPISRPNLTFSTLTVSNMSPEDSSIYLCSVDRRGGDTEAFFGQGTRLTVV.

This clone appeared a single time. The chain combines TRBV9 with TRBJ2-5; D is possibly TRBD2 (6 bases). Germline V lookup: CDR1 SGDLS, CDR2 YYNGEE. The V and J ends lost 0 bases and 3 bases respectively, with 9 bases between them. The CDR3 has 14 residues. The CDR3 DNA reads TGTGCCAGCAGCGTAGGACCGGGGGAAGAGACCCAGTACTTC. Translated, it gives CASSVGPGEETQYF.

The chain links TRBV30 to TRBJ1-3, with 9 positions matching TRBD1. Trimming took 4 bases from V and 3 from J; bases not matched to a gene: 10. CDR1 and CDR2 (germline): GTSNPN, SVGIG (reference sequence). The CDR3 extends over 16 amino acids. The CDR3 bases are TGTGCCTGGATAACGGACAGGGGTCGTTTTGGAAACACCATATATTTT. This codes for CAWITDRGRFGNTIYF. Based on the CDR3 plus reference TRBV30 and TRBJ1-3, the full variable domain is SQTIHQWPATLVQPVGSPLSLECTVEGTSNPNLYWYRQAAGRGLQLLFYSVGIGQISSEVPQNLSASRPQDRQFILSSKKLLLSDSGFYLCAWITDRGRFGNTIYFGEGSWLTVV.

The rearrangement links TRBV7-3 to TRBJ1-2; 9 nucleotides align to TRBD1. Germline V gene lookup returns CDR1 SGHTA and CDR2 FQGTGA. Trimming removed 4 bases from V and 6 bases from J; junction bases left unmatched: 9. CDR3 size: 15 residues. CDR3: CASSSGQGFRDGYTF. CDR3 nucleotide sequence: TGTGCCAGCAGCTCGGGACAGGGTTTTAGGGATGGCTACACCTTC.